The present T cell receptor beta chain was sequenced within a study of T cell responses to AZD1222 COVID-19 vaccine. Study background: Second-dose timings of about 4 or about 12 weeks were pooled.

This clone has a handful of counts. Its specificity is not known. Overall study results and limits: Spike-specific TCR breadth and depth went up after people got two AZD1222 doses.

Data came from immunoSEQ multiplex PCR; TCRdb stores just in-frame clones and leaves some out. The table has nearly 110,000 clones, about 85% seen once; the top ten hold around 4.5%. The TCR comes from an adult in good health. This material consisted of peripheral blood, taken on day 0 of AZD1222 vaccination.

Written as DNA, the CDR3 is TGTGCCAGCAGCGGCCTACGAGGTCCAAATTCACCCCTCCACTTT. It yields the protein CASSGLRGPNSPLHF. J is TRBJ1-6 and V is TRBV11-2; D is undetermined. Germline V gene data show CDR1 as SGHAT and CDR2 as FQNNGV. V was pared by 5 bases and J by 7 bases, with 15 bases between. The CDR3 sequence is 15 residues long.